These T cell receptor beta chains were read from a single sample in a study of cytomegalovirus exposure and HLA in healthy donors. This table comes from immunoSEQ multiplex PCR, and its TCRdb copy is limited to in-frame clones, with some not included. Here the sample spans around 80,000 clones, around 60% being singletons. Sequenced: PBMCs. These receptors came from a male donor in good health and CMV-seropositive. The CDR3 runs from the conserved cysteine through the conserved F or W.

CASRGMGLAGSSYEQYF	TRBJ2-7	TRBV19	17
CASSLVGGVDEQYF	TRBJ2-7	TRBV13	14
CATSRTGAPSTDTQYF	TRBJ2-3	TRBV15	16
CASSLHDRGGETQYF	TRBJ2-5	TRBV7-8	15
CASSVAKGGGTEAFF	TRBJ1-1	TRBV9	15
CSVSGGGEQYF	TRBJ2-7	TRBV29-1	11
CASQVFRTEAFF	TRBJ1-1	TRBV2	12
CASRDRGQLSLNTEAFF	TRBJ1-1	TRBV28	17
CASSPRQSYEQYF	TRBJ2-7	TRBV9	13
CASSLQGMNTEAFF	TRBJ1-1	TRBV27	14
CASSLAPQGATDTQYF	TRBJ2-3	TRBV5-1	16
CASSPPGQGSLVQYF	TRBJ2-7	TRBV18	15
CAAGDYSRDTQYF	TRBJ2-3	TRBV28	13
CASHLEKAPDTQYF	TRBJ2-3	TRBV5-1	14
CASSPPGGIQETQYF	TRBJ2-5	TRBV6-1	15
CAWSVQFEGEQYF	TRBJ2-7	TRBV30	13
CASRGGTFGYTF	TRBJ1-2	TRBV27	12
CASSLGGTGYGYTF	TRBJ1-2	TRBV7-8	14
CASSLWQGPEAFF	TRBJ1-1	TRBV28	13
CASSLPGSPLHF	TRBJ1-6	TRBV27	12
CASSSRQAMETQYF	TRBJ2-5	TRBV19	14
CASSQAEGEVNTEAFF	TRBJ1-1	TRBV4-3	16
CASSLATDRVSLNSPLHF	TRBJ1-6	TRBV5-6	18
CAWTSTRGLNTEAFF	TRBJ1-1	TRBV30	15
CASSYSTGSNREQYF	TRBJ2-7	TRBV6-5	15